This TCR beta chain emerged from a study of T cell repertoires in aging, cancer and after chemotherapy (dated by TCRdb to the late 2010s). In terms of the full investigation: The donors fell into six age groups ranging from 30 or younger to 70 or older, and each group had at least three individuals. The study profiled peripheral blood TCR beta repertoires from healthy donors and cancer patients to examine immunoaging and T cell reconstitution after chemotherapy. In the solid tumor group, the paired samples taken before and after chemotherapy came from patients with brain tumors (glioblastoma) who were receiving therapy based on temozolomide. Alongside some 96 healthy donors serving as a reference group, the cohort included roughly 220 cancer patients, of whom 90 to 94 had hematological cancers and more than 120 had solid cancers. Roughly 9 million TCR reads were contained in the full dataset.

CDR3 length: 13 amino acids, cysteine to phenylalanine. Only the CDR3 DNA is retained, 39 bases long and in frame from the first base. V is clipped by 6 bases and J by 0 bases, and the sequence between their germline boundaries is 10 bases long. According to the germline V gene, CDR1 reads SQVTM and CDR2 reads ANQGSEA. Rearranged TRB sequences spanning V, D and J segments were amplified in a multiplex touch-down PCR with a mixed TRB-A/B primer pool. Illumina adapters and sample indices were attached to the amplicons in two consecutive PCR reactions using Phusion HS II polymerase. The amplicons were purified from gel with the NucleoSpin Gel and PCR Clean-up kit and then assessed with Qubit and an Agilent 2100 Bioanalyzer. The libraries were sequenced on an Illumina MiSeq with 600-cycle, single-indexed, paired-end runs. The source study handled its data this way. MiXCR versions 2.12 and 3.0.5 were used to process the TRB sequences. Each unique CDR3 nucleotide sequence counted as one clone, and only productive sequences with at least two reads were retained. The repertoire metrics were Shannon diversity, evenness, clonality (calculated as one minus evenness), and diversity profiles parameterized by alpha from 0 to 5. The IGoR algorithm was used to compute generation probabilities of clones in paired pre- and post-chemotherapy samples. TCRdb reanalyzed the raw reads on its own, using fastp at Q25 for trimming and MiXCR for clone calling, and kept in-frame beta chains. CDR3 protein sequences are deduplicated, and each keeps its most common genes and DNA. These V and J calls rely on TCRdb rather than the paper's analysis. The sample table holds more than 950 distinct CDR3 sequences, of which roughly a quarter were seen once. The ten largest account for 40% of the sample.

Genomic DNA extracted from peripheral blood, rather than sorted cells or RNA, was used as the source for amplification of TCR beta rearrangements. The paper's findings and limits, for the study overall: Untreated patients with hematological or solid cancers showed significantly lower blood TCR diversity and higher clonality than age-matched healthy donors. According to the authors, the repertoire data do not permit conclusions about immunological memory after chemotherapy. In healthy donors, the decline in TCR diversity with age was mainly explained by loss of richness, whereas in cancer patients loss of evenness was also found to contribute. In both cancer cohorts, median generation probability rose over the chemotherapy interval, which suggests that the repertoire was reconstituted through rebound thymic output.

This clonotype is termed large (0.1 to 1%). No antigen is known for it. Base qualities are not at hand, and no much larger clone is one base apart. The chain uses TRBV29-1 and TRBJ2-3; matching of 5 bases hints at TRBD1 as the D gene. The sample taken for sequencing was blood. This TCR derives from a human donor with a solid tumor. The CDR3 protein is CSVGHLSTDTQYF. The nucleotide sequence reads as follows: TGCAGCGTCGGACACCTAAGCACAGATACGCAGTATTTT.